Each of the 25 T cell receptor beta chains below was sequenced from the same sample in a study of T-cell memory formation after mild COVID-19. TCRdb reanalysed the 5' RACE reads using MiXCR and keeps one entry per CDR3 protein. The top ten clones hold under 30% of a sample with about 270,000 distinct CDR3 sequences, more than 15% of them seen once. The source material was PBMCs or a T cell subset sorted from them (not recorded which). Receptors were obtained from a young man who had mild COVID-19 (a few samples of this study predate the infection). Cell type and time point are not known.

This clonotype was seen only a few times. The rearrangement joins TRBV6-5 to TRBJ1-1, with 10 bases lining up with TRBD1. The germline gives CDR1 MNHEY, CDR2 SVGAGI. This CDR3 has 16 residues. V lost 2 bases to trimming and J lost 5 bases; unmatched junction nucleotides: 8. The CDR3 loop is CASSYGQGDSGTEAFF. In nucleotides, the CDR3 is TGTGCCAGCAGTTACGGACAGGGGGATTCAGGGACTGAAGCTTTCTTT.

Many counts were recorded for this clonotype. The chain has TRBV15 and TRBJ1-1; D gene ambiguous. Looked up from germline, CDR1 is LNHNV and CDR2 is YYDKDF (reference sequence). This CDR3 has 13 amino acids. V shed 3 bases and J shed 1 base, with 6 bases lying between them. The CDR3 DNA follows: TGTGCCACCAGCAGTGGACGGAACACTGAAGCTTTCTTT. Translated: CATSSGRNTEAFF.

The rearrangement uses TRBV9 and TRBJ2-3; 12 nucleotides line up with TRBD1. The CDR3 has 17 amino acids. Per germline, CDR1 SGDLS and CDR2 YYNGEE. With V trimmed by 2 bases and J by 3 bases, 7 bases remained unmatched. CDR3 loop: CASSVHPGQGATDTQYF. In DNA form, the CDR3 reads TGTGCCAGCAGCGTCCATCCGGGACAGGGGGCAACAGATACGCAGTATTTT.

This clonotype came up once. The genes are TRBV29-1 and TRBJ2-4; TRBD2 agrees at 7 bases. J gave up 6 bases and V 7 bases, and 6 bases lay outside the gene matches. The CDR3 spans 12 residues. The germline V gene encodes CDR1 SQVTM and CDR2 ANQGSEA. CDR3 loop: CSAGRQGNIQYF. The CDR3 DNA is TGCAGCGCCGGGAGGCAGGGAAACATTCAGTACTTC.

This clonotype has more than one count but fewer than ten. The chain joins TRBV7-8 to TRBJ2-7; no clear D gene. CDR3 size: 15 residues. CDR1 and CDR2 from the germline V gene are SGHVS and FQNEAQ. The V gene lost 2 bases and the J gene lost 5 bases, with 16 bases spanning the gap. The DNA of the CDR3 is TGTGCCAGCAGCTTATCTGGTCCCAGGCTTGACGAGCAGTACGTC. Protein: CASSLSGPRLDEQYV.

This clonotype was seen a handful of times. V and J are TRBV11-2 and TRBJ2-7; perhaps D is TRBD1 or TRBD2 (6 bases each). The CDR3 is made up of 13 amino acids. CDR1 is SGHAT and CDR2 is FQNNGV in the germline V gene. Trimming stripped 4 bases from V and 2 bases from J, with 9 bases between. CDR3 sequence: CASSWGAPYEQYF. The CDR3 nucleotides are TGTGCCAGCAGCTGGGGGGCCCCCTACGAGCAGTACTTC.

This clonotype has a handful of counts. The V gene is TRBV24-1, the J gene TRBJ1-6; the D is unclear. Trimming stripped 7 bases from V and 0 bases from J, with 6 bases between. The CDR3 covers 14 residues. Germline V gene data show CDR1 as KGHDR and CDR2 as SFDVKD. The DNA of the CDR3 is TGTGCCACCAGCGGGAGCTCCTATAATTCACCCCTCCACTTT. This sequence encodes CATSGSSYNSPLHF.

The V call is TRBV5-1, the J call TRBJ2-7, with unresolved D. V lost 3 bases and J lost 0, with 7 bases in between. The V gene's germline CDR1 is SGHRS and CDR2 YFSETQ. The CDR3 is 13 residues long. CDR3 amino acids: CASSSPGSYEQYF. CDR3 DNA sequence: TGCGCCAGCAGCTCGCCAGGCTCCTACGAGCAGTACTTC.

The chain has TRBV6-6 and TRBJ1-5; possibly TRBD1 for D (5 bases). Germline V gene data show CDR1 as MNHNY and CDR2 as SVGAGI (reference sequence). This CDR3 is 14 amino acids long. V shed 1 base and J shed 5 bases, with 9 bases lying between them. The CDR3 loop is CASSYFLGDQPQHF. The CDR3 DNA sequence: TGTGCCAGCAGTTACTTTCTAGGGGATCAGCCCCAGCATTTT.

In its sample, this clonotype was seen a few times. The chain combines TRBV6-1 with TRBJ1-2; D possibly corresponds to TRBD1 (5 bases). In germline, CDR1 is MNHNS, CDR2 SASEGT. CDR3 length: 17 residues. The V end was cut by 1 base, the J end by 7 bases, with 22 bases between. Here the CDR3 reads CASSEEVTSAGHVGYTF. In DNA, the CDR3 is TGTGCCAGCAGTGAAGAGGTTACCTCCGCAGGGCATGTTGGCTACACCTTC.

This clonotype was seen a handful of times. The chain links TRBV4-3 to TRBJ1-2, with D possibly being TRBD1 (5 bases). This CDR3 is 15 amino acids long. Germline lookup yields CDR1 LGHNA and CDR2 YSLEER. The V gene lost 0 bases and the J gene lost 4 bases, with 12 bases spanning the gap. This CDR3 reads CASSQDLGDSYGYTF. For the CDR3, the DNA is TGCGCCAGCAGCCAAGATCTCGGGGACTCCTATGGCTACACCTTC.

V and J are TRBV19 and TRBJ1-1; D unresolved. Trimming cost V 5 bases and J 6 bases, with 13 bases left between them. The germline V gene has CDR1 LNHDA and CDR2 SQIVND (reference sequence). The CDR3 runs to 13 residues. The CDR3 DNA reads TGTGCCAGTAGTCCCCGTTCGGGTGCTGAAGCTTTCTTT. It is translated as CASSPRSGAEAFF.

This clonotype was detected ten times or more. The genes are TRBV5-1 and TRBJ2-7; a possible D gene is TRBD1 (6 bases). CDR3 length: 15 residues. With 7 bases removed from V and 7 bases from J, the gap between germline ends came to 24 bases. Germline assignment: CDR1 SGHRS and CDR2 YFSETQ. CDR3 in amino acids: CASGFSGHPLEEQYV. CDR3 coding DNA: TGCGCCAGCGGGTTCTCGGGACACCCGTTAGAGGAGCAGTACGTC.

This clonotype was seen only a few times. The CDR3 sequence: CSALPAVGQGEDTQYF. CDR3 DNA: TGCAGTGCCCTACCCGCGGTAGGACAGGGAGAAGATACGCAGTATTTT. This sequence joins TRBV20-1 and TRBJ2-3, with 8 bases aligning to TRBD1. This CDR3 is built from 16 residues. V lost 6 bases to trimming and J lost 5 bases; unmatched junction nucleotides: 16. CDR1 is DFQATT, CDR2 SNEGSKA, per germline (reference sequence).

CDR3 region: CASSGSGGASYEQYV. Here the CDR3 DNA reads TGTGCCAGCAGTGGAAGCGGGGGTGCCTCCTACGAGCAGTACGTC. The rearrangement links TRBV7-6 to TRBJ2-7; 8 bases fit TRBD2. This CDR3 comprises 15 residues. Trimming at V came to 6 bases and at J to 0 bases, leaving 7 bases not matched to a gene. Per the germline V gene, CDR1 is SGHVS and CDR2 is FNYEAQ.

This clonotype appeared a few times. The V call is TRBV7-9, the J call TRBJ2-1; tentative D call: TRBD1 (5 bases). The CDR3 length is 18 residues. Germline values: CDR1 SEHNR, CDR2 FQNEAQ (reference sequence). Between the trimmed V and J ends, which lost 5 bases and 5 bases, there was a span of 25 bases. CDR3 loop: CASSLPKDRIAINNEQFF. In DNA, the CDR3 is TGTGCCAGCAGCCTACCAAAAGACAGAATCGCTATTAACAATGAGCAGTTCTTC.

The chain couples TRBV5-1 to TRBJ2-1; 9 nucleotides match TRBD1. Per the germline V gene, CDR1 is SGHRS and CDR2 is YFSETQ. With V trimmed by 4 bases and J by 9 bases, 14 bases remained unmatched. This CDR3 has 16 amino acids. The CDR3, as DNA: TGCGCCAGCAGCGCGGCGACCGGGACAGGGTCAGGTGAGCAGTTCTTC. Translation: CASSAATGTGSGEQFF.

This clonotype was detected only a few times. The rearrangement uses TRBV6-6 and TRBJ2-2; 12 bases match TRBD2. J was trimmed by 7 bases and V by 6 bases; bases with no gene match: 9. This CDR3 region has 16 residues. Germline loops: CDR1 MNHNY, CDR2 SVGAGI (reference sequence). The CDR3: CASRRPELAGGGELFF. The CDR3 region has the DNA TGTGCCAGCAGGAGGCCGGAACTAGCGGGAGGCGGGGAGCTGTTTTTT.

The CDR3 DNA follows: TGCGCCAGCAGCCAAGCAGGAACAGGGGTCAACTATGGCTACACCTTC. The encoded protein is CASSQAGTGVNYGYTF. This chain connects TRBV4-1 to TRBJ1-2; 7 positions agree with TRBD1. The V gene end was trimmed by 1 base and the J gene end by 2 bases; junction bases not matched to a gene: 7. The CDR3 runs to 16 residues. The germline V gene encodes CDR1 MGHRA and CDR2 YSYEKL.

This clonotype was seen at least ten times. The CDR3 region has the DNA TGTGCCACCAGCGCTATTACGCAGGATACGCAGTATTTT. Translated, it gives CATSAITQDTQYF. This chain joins TRBV15 and TRBJ2-3; D not resolved. The germline gives CDR1 LNHNV, CDR2 YYDKDF (reference sequence). Between the trimmed V and J ends, which lost 5 bases and 6 bases, there was a span of 12 bases. This CDR3 has 13 amino acids. Supplemented by reference TRBV15 and TRBJ2-3, the full variable domain reads DAMVIQNPRYQVTQFGKPVTLSCSQTLNHNVMYWYQQKSSQAPKLLFHYYDKDFNNEADTPDNFQSRRPNTSFCFLDIRSPGLGDTAMYLCATSAITQDTQYFGPGTRLTVL.

The rearrangement uses TRBV21-1 and TRBJ1-1. TRBV21-1 is assigned pseudogene status. There are 18 residues in the CDR3. The CDR3: CASSKAPRRGGDLTEAFF. CDR3 bases: TGTGCCAGCAGCAAAGCGCCCCGGCGGGGGGGAGACCTCACTGAAGCTTTCTTT.

This clonotype was counted only a few times. The chain uses TRBV6-1 and TRBJ1-6; possible D gene TRBD1, 6 bases. Trimming left V 6 bases short and J 8 bases short, with 17 bases between. There are 15 residues in the CDR3. Germline V gene lookup returns CDR1 MNHNS and CDR2 SASEGT. DNA of the CDR3: TGTGCCAGCAGAGGGGGGATTCTGAGGGATTCACCCCTCCACTTT. This codes for CASRGGILRDSPLHF.

This clonotype has just a few counts. The V gene is TRBV4-2, the J gene TRBJ1-2; tentative D call: TRBD1 (5 bases). The germline V gene encodes CDR1 LGHNA and CDR2 YNFKEQ. V lost 1 base to trimming and J lost 4 bases, with 13 bases between them. The CDR3 runs to 15 residues. The CDR3 spells CASSQGEGRGYGYTF. The CDR3 nucleotides are TGTGCCAGCAGCCAAGGAGAGGGACGTGGCTATGGCTACACCTTC.

This clonotype was seen a handful of times. The CDR3: CASSNEKPLLRDTQYF. The CDR3 DNA reads TGTGCCAGCAGCAACGAGAAGCCCCTCCTCCGAGATACGCAGTATTTT. The J gene is TRBJ2-3, the V gene TRBV6-5; D unclear. Trimming removed 6 bases at V and 5 bases at J, with 21 bases between. The germline V gene encodes CDR1 MNHEY and CDR2 SVGAGI. CDR3 length: 16 residues.

This rearrangement joins TRBV30 to TRBJ2-7, with 8 bases identical to TRBD2. There are 13 residues in the CDR3. The germline V gene has CDR1 GTSNPN and CDR2 SVGIG (reference sequence). Trimming removed 7 bases from V and 4 bases from J; junction bases left unmatched: 9. This CDR3 is CAYSGVEIYEQYF. DNA of the CDR3: TGTGCCTATAGCGGGGTTGAGATATACGAGCAGTACTTC.